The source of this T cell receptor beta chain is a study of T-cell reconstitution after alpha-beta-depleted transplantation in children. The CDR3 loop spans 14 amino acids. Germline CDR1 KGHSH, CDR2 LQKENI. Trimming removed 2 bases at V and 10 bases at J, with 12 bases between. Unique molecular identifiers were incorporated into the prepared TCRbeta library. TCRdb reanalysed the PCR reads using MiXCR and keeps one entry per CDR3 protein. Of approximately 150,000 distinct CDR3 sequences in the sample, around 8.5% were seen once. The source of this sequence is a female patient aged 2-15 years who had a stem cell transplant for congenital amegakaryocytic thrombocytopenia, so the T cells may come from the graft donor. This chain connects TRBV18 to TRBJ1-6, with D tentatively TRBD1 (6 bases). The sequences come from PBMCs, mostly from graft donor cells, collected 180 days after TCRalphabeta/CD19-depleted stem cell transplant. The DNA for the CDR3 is TGTGCCAGCTCACCATCCCAGGGGAGGTCACCCCTCCACTTT. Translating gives CASSPSQGRSPLHF.